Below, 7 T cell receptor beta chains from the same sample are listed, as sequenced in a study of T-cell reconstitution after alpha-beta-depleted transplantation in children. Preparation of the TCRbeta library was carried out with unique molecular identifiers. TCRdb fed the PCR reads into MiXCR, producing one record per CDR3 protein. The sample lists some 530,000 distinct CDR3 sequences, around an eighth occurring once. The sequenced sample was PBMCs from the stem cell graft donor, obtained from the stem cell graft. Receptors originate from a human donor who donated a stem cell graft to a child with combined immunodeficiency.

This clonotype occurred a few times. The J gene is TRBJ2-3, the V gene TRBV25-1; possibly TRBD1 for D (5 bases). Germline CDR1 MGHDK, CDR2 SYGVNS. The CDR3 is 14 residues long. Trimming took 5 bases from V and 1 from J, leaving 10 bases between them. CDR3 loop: CASSTQGGTDTQYF. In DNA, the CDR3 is TGTGCCAGCAGTACCCAGGGTGGCACAGATACGCAGTATTTT.

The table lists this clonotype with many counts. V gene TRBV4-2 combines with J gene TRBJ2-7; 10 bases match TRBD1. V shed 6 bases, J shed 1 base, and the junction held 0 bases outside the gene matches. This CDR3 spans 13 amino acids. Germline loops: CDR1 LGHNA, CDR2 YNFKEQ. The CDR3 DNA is TGTGCCAGCAGGGGACAGGGGTCCTACGAGCAGTACTTC. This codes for CASRGQGSYEQYF.

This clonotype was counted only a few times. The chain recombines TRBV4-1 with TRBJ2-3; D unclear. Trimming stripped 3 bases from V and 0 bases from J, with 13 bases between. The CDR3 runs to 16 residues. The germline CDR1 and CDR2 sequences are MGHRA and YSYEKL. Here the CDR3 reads CASSHPPERSTDTQYF. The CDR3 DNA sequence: TGCGCCAGCAGCCACCCGCCGGAGCGCAGCACAGATACGCAGTATTTT.

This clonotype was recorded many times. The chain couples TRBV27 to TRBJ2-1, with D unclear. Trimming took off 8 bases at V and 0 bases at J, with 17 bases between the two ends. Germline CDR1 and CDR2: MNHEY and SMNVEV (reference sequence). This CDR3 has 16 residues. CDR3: CASRTWAHSSYNEQFF. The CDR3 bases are TGTGCCAGCCGGACCTGGGCCCATAGCTCCTACAATGAGCAGTTCTTC.

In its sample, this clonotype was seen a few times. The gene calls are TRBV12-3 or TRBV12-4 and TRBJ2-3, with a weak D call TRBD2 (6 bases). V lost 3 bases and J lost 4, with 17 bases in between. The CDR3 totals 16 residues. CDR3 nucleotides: TGTGCCAGCAGTTTGTGGGTTGCAGCGGGCCCAGATACGCAGTATTTT. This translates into CASSLWVAAGPDTQYF.

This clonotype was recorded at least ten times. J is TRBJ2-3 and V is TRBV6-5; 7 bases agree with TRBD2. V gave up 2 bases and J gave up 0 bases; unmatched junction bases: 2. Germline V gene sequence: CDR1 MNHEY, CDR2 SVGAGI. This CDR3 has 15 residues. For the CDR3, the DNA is TGTGCCAGCAGTTACGCGGGGGTGAGCACAGATACGCAGTATTTT. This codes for CASSYAGVSTDTQYF.

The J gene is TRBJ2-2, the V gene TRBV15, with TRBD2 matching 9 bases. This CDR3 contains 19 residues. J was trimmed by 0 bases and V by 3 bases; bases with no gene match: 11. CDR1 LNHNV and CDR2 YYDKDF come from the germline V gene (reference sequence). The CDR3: CATSSLTSGELTNTGELFF. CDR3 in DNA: TGTGCCACCAGCAGTCTGACTAGCGGAGAACTCACGAACACCGGGGAGCTGTTTTTT. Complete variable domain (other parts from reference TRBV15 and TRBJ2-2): DAMVIQNPRYQVTQFGKPVTLSCSQTLNHNVMYWYQQKSSQAPKLLFHYYDKDFNNEADTPDNFQSRRPNTSFCFLDIRSPGLGDTAMYLCATSSLTSGELTNTGELFFGEGSRLTVL.